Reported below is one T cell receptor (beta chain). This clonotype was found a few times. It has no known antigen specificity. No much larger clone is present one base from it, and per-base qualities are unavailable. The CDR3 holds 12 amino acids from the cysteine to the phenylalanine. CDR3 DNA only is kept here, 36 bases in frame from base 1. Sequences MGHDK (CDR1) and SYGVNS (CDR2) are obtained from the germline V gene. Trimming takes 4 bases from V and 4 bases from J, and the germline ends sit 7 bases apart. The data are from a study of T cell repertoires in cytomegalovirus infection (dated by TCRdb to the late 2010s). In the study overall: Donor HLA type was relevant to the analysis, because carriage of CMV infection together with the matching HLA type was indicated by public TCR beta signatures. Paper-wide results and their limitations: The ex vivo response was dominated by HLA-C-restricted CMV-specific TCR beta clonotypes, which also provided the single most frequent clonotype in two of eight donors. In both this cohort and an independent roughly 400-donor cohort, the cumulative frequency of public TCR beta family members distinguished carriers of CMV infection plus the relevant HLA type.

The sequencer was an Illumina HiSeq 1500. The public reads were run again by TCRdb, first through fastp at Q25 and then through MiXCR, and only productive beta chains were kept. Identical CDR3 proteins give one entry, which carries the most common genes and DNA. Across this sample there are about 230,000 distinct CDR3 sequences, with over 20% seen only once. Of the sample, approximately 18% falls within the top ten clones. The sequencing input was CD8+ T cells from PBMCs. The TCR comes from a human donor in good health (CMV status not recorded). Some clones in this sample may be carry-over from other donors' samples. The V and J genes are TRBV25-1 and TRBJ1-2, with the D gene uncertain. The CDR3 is CASSGRLYGYTF. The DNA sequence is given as TGTGCCAGCAGTGGAAGACTCTATGGCTACACCTTC.